The text below deals with one TCR beta chain. Its antigen is currently unknown. Germline V gives CDR1 MNHEY, CDR2 SVGAGI. The CDR3 is made up of 15 amino acids. Between the trimmed V and J ends, which lost 5 bases and 3 bases, there was a span of 11 bases. These data are taken from a study of CD8 T cells in ankylosing spondylitis. Overall study findings and caveats: In ankylosing spondylitis patients, matched synovial fluid reportedly showed significant enrichment of disease-linked clones. A motif of fewer than ten highly homologous TCR beta variants was seen as apparently characteristic of ankylosing spondylitis blood.

Construction of TCR beta libraries was performed using quantitative 5'-RACE with molecular barcodes. In TCRdb, the 5' RACE reads were re-called with MiXCR into one record per CDR3 protein. The repertoire holds 130,000 or so distinct CDR3 sequences, roughly 17% seen once, with roughly 30% in the top ten. Sequenced material: blood, either unsorted or a sorted T cell fraction (not recorded which). The sequence was collected from a male donor with ankylosing spondylitis. The genes are TRBV6-5 and TRBJ2-6; possibly TRBD1 for D (5 bases). CDR3 residues: CASSHDSGGANVLTF. CDR3 DNA sequence: TGTGCCAGCAGTCACGACAGTGGTGGGGCCAACGTCCTGACTTTC.